A single sample is the source of the 9 T cell receptor beta chains below, sequenced in a study of shared clonotypes between healthy human individuals. Generated by immunoSEQ multiplex PCR, the TCRdb table keeps only in-frame clones and is missing some. Among 1.4 million or so clones, approximately 98.5% were seen once, and the ten largest hold 0.36%. Sample: naive CD4+ T cells sorted from blood. Subset denoted: CD45RA+ positively selected. These receptors all come from a man aged 25 to 40 in good health.

This rearrangement joins TRBV10-3 to TRBJ2-7; TRBD1 agrees at 8 bases. V lost 10 bases, J lost 2 bases, and 4 bases stayed unmatched. CDR1 ENHRY and CDR2 SYGVKD come from the germline V gene. CDR3 size: 12 residues. The CDR3 coding sequence is TGTGCCACGACAGGGGTTACCTACGAGCAGTACTTC. This gives the protein CATTGVTYEQYF.

The sample holds one count of this clone. The J gene is TRBJ1-1, the V gene TRBV9, with D perhaps matching TRBD1 (6 bases). The length of the CDR3 is 15 residues. The germline gives CDR1 SGDLS, CDR2 YYNGEE. Trimming took off 4 bases at V and 4 bases at J, with 17 bases between the two ends. In DNA form, the CDR3 reads TGTGCCAGCAGCCCACAGGGTATTCCTTCCACTGAAGCTTTCTTT. It is translated as CASSPQGIPSTEAFF.

For this clone: Other DNA sequences of this sample code for an identical CDR3. The chain joins TRBV6-5 to TRBJ2-3, with 10 bases lining up with TRBD2. Germline CDR1 is MNHEY and CDR2 is SVGAGI. V shed 3 bases, J shed 1 base, and the junction held 4 bases outside the gene matches. The CDR3 totals 16 residues. The CDR3 loop is CASSYSGTSGTDTQYF. In DNA, the CDR3 is TGTGCCAGCAGTTATTCCGGGACTAGCGGCACAGATACGCAGTATTTT.

With regard to this clone: The sample contains more than one DNA sequence encoding this CDR3. The rearrangement joins TRBV28 to TRBJ2-2; D is ambiguous. The length of the CDR3 is 13 residues. V was cut by 3 bases and J by 5 bases, with 7 bases left in between. Germline V gives CDR1 MDHEN, CDR2 SYDVKM. CDR3 sequence: CASSFTDTGELFF. DNA for the CDR3: TGTGCCAGCAGTTTTACGGATACCGGGGAGCTGTTTTTT.

The chain recombines TRBV29-1 with TRBJ2-7; 12 bases map to TRBD2. V lost 4 bases and J lost 3; bases outside the gene matches: 7. The CDR3 spans 15 residues. Germline V gives CDR1 SQVTM, CDR2 ANQGSEA. The CDR3: CSVALAGGPIYEQYF. CDR3 nucleotide sequence: TGCAGCGTTGCGCTAGCGGGAGGGCCGATCTACGAGCAGTACTTC.

To note about this clone: Other DNA sequences in this sample translate to the same CDR3. The V and J genes are TRBV9 and TRBJ2-7; 16 bases map to TRBD2. Germline trimming cut 2 bases from V and 0 bases from J; bases unmatched to any gene: 2. The CDR3 totals 17 residues. In germline, CDR1 is SGDLS, CDR2 YYNGEE. DNA of the CDR3: TGTGCCAGCAGCGTGGGGACTAGCGGGAGGGCCTCCTACGAGCAGTACTTC. Protein product: CASSVGTSGRASYEQYF.

V is TRBV11-2 and J is TRBJ2-7, with 8 positions matching TRBD1. This CDR3 comprises 15 residues. With 1 base clipped from V and 0 bases from J, the junction kept 2 bases outside the gene matches. Per the germline V gene, CDR1 is SGHAT and CDR2 is FQNNGV. CDR3 sequence: CASSLGTGYSYEQYF. The CDR3 DNA reads TGTGCCAGCAGCTTAGGGACAGGGTACTCCTACGAGCAGTACTTC.

The chain uses TRBV28 and TRBJ2-4; 10 bases agree with TRBD1. CDR1 is MDHEN, CDR2 SYDVKM, per germline. The V segment lost 5 bases and the J segment 8 bases; nucleotides outside the gene matches: 0. This CDR3 comprises 12 residues. As DNA, the CDR3 is TGTGCCAGCAGTGACAGGGGGCACATTCAGTACTTC. Translated: CASSDRGHIQYF.

The chain is built from TRBV5-4 and TRBJ1-1; D gene unclear. The CDR3 is 15 residues long. Germline V gene sequence: CDR1 SGHNT, CDR2 YYREEE (reference sequence). Trimming took off 4 bases at V and 0 bases at J, with 13 bases between the two ends. The CDR3 sequence is CASSPRAGMNTEAFF. The CDR3 DNA sequence: TGTGCCAGCAGCCCCCGAGCGGGGATGAACACTGAAGCTTTCTTT.